This T cell receptor (beta chain) comes out of a study of cytomegalovirus exposure and HLA in healthy donors. Findings and caveats of the study: It was reported that the classifier diagnosed cytomegalovirus status with high specificity and sensitivity in both the original and validation cohorts. Available immune exposure information covered CMV serostatus only. Associated with cytomegalovirus, according to the listing, were some 150 TCR beta chains.

This clone was observed a few times. Its antigen is not known. The primer mix had 60 Vbeta and 13 Jbeta primers. Data came from immunoSEQ multiplex PCR; TCRdb stores just in-frame clones and leaves some out. This sample carries about 150,000 clones, 76% of them seen once, and the ten largest clones take about 3%. Per germline, CDR1 MNHEY and CDR2 SMNVEV (reference sequence). This CDR3 region has 14 residues. V lost 4 bases to trimming and J lost 3 bases, with 10 bases between them. This receptor was obtained from a male donor in good health and CMV-seronegative. The source material was PBMCs. The V call is TRBV27, the J call TRBJ1-5, with D uncertain. The CDR3 DNA reads as TGTGCCAGCAGTTCCCCCCCCTACAATCAGCCCCAGCATTTT. It encodes CASSSPPYNQPQHF.